The clone carrying this T cell receptor (beta chain) showed up many times. No antigen is known for it. The sample originates from a study of T cell repertoires in cytomegalovirus infection. Overall study context: CMV infection plus the matching HLA type was flagged by public TCR beta signatures.

Each CDR3 protein gets one entry after TCRdb re-called the reads with MiXCR. The sample gives about 830,000 distinct CDR3 sequences, 30% to 35% of which show up once; over 10% is in the top ten. Whole-study findings and limits: CMV-specific HLA-C-restricted TCR beta clonotypes dominated the ex vivo response. Identification of carriers of CMV plus the relevant HLA was achieved through cumulative public TCR beta family frequency.

Trimming stripped 2 bases from V and 3 bases from J, with 7 bases between. This CDR3 spans 13 amino acids. CDR1 and CDR2 from the germline V gene are SGHVS and FNYEAQ. This rearrangement joins TRBV7-6 to TRBJ1-1, with D hard to call. The sequence derives from a human donor in good health (CMV status not recorded). Some clones in this sample may be carry-over from other donors' samples. Sequenced material: cultured CD8+ T cells from PBMCs, taken from culture after CMV antigen stimulation. CDR3 protein: CASSLREDTEAFF. The CDR3 DNA sequence: TGTGCCAGCAGCTTAAGGGAGGACACTGAAGCTTTCTTT.